Shown below are 25 T cell receptor beta chains from a single sample sequenced in a study of shared clonotypes between healthy human individuals. Sequencing was performed with immunoSEQ multiplex PCR; in TCRdb, only in-frame clones are kept and a portion is missing. Altogether some 2,000,000 clones are present, 85% to 95% being singletons, with the ten largest covering 0.1% to 0.15%. Sequencing was carried out using naive CD4+ T cells sorted from blood. The subset: CD45RA+ positively selected. The receptors come from a man between 18 and 35 years old in good health.

This chain joins TRBV18 and TRBJ2-3; D assignment may be TRBD1 or TRBD2 (5 bases each). The V gene's germline CDR1 is KGHSH and CDR2 LQKENI. The CDR3 runs to 17 residues. Trimming took 4 bases from V and 0 from J, leaving 17 bases between them. In nucleotides, the CDR3 is TGTGCCAGCTCACAAATTCAAGGGACCACTAGCACAGATACGCAGTATTTT. It encodes CASSQIQGTTSTDTQYF.

This sequence joins TRBV6-5 and TRBJ1-1; TRBD1 is a possible D gene (5 bases). The CDR3 totals 14 residues. V lost 6 bases to trimming and J lost 3 bases, with 14 bases between them. In germline, CDR1 is MNHEY, CDR2 SVGAGI. CDR3 in DNA: TGTGCCAGCAGGAGGGGAAACGGGTACACTGAAGCTTTCTTT. Its translation is CASRRGNGYTEAFF.

The rearrangement uses TRBV6-5 and TRBJ1-2; 7 bases are shared with TRBD1. V dropped 4 bases and J dropped 12; count of bases not matched to a gene: 8. Germline V CDR1 and CDR2: MNHEY, SVGAGI. The CDR3 is made up of 12 amino acids. As DNA, the CDR3 is TGTGCCAGCAGTTCGGTGGACAGGCAAAACACCTTC. Translated, it gives CASSSVDRQNTF.

CDR3 loop: CASSAPGGRGYTF. As DNA, the CDR3 is TGTGCCAGCAGCGCCCCGGGGGGACGCGGCTACACCTTC. The J gene is TRBJ1-2, the V gene TRBV21-1. TRBV21-1 is labeled a pseudogene. The length of the CDR3 is 13 residues.

V usage is TRBV18 and J usage is TRBJ1-3; D ambiguous. Trimming removed 0 bases at V and 7 bases at J, with 10 bases between. The CDR3 extends over 14 amino acids. Germline assignment: CDR1 KGHSH and CDR2 LQKENI. CDR3 loop: CASSPPTDGNTIYF. The CDR3 DNA sequence: TGTGCCAGCTCACCACCGACCGATGGTAACACCATATATTTT.

The CDR3 DNA reads as TGCGCCAGCAGTGTAGCGACAACTCAAGAGACCCAGTACTTC. Translating it yields CASSVATTQETQYF. This chain joins TRBV10-2 and TRBJ2-5; TRBD2 might be the D (5 bases). This CDR3 spans 14 amino acids. Germline V lookup: CDR1 WSHSY, CDR2 SAAADI. Trimming stripped 4 bases from V and 2 bases from J, with 11 bases between.

This chain joins TRBV28 and TRBJ2-2; D gene unclear. V was cut by 7 bases and J by 1 base, with 4 bases left in between. Germline-derived CDR1 and CDR2 are MDHEN and SYDVKM. CDR3 length: 12 residues. In nucleotides, the CDR3 is TGTGCCAGCAAGAGGAACACCGGGGAGCTGTTTTTT. Translation: CASKRNTGELFF.

This chain connects TRBV1 to TRBJ1-5. TRBV1 is a documented pseudogene. CDR3 length: 18 amino acids. In DNA form, the CDR3 reads TGCACCAGCAGCCAATTTTATGTCGCAAACTATAGCAATCAGCCCCAGCATTTT. This sequence encodes CTSSQFYVANYSNQPQHF.

A single count supports this clone. The genes are TRBV4-1 and TRBJ1-1; tentatively, D is TRBD1 (5 bases). Germline V gene data show CDR1 as MGHRA and CDR2 as YSYEKL. Deletions cut 4 bases from V and 1 base from J, with 10 bases between. The CDR3 consists of 14 residues. The chain's CDR3 is CASSRRVENTEAFF. CDR3 nucleotide sequence: TGCGCCAGCAGCCGCAGGGTAGAGAACACTGAAGCTTTCTTT.

This rearrangement joins TRBV19 to TRBJ2-3; possible D gene TRBD2, 5 bases. V dropped 9 bases and J dropped 2 bases, with 15 bases sitting between them. Germline CDR1 LNHDA, CDR2 SQIVND (reference sequence). This CDR3 comprises 14 residues. DNA for the CDR3: TGTGCCAGCAATGGAGGCCATAACACAGATACGCAGTATTTT. This gives the protein CASNGGHNTDTQYF.

This chain uses TRBV30 with TRBJ1-2; D call uncertain. This CDR3 has 13 residues. Between the trimmed V and J ends, which lost 5 bases and 4 bases, there was a span of 14 bases. Germline assignment: CDR1 GTSNPN and CDR2 SVGIG (reference sequence). The CDR3 protein is CAWASGHGYGYTF. In DNA form, the CDR3 reads TGTGCCTGGGCCAGCGGTCACGGCTATGGCTACACCTTC.

This rearrangement joins TRBV30 to TRBJ1-1, with TRBD1 matching over 7 bases. The V gene end was trimmed by 3 bases and the J gene end by 7 bases; junction bases not matched to a gene: 11. The CDR3 has 14 residues. Germline V lookup: CDR1 GTSNPN, CDR2 SVGIG (reference sequence). CDR3 bases: TGTGCCTGGAGGCCCGACAGGGAGTACGGTGAAGCTTTCTTT. It specifies CAWRPDREYGEAFF.

This clone was picked up one time. CDR3 in DNA: TGTGCCAGCAGCTTAGATCACGGGGAGTCCTACGAGCAGTACTTC. This gives the protein CASSLDHGESYEQYF. This chain connects TRBV11-2 to TRBJ2-7, with a weak D call TRBD2 (5 bases). The V and J ends lost 0 bases and 1 base respectively, with 10 bases between them. The CDR3 has 15 residues. CDR1 is SGHAT and CDR2 is FQNNGV in the germline V gene.

The chain recombines TRBV30 with TRBJ2-1, with 13 bases aligning to TRBD2. Germline V gene data show CDR1 as GTSNPN and CDR2 as SVGIG (reference sequence). The CDR3 sequence is 19 residues long. Trimming cost V 4 bases and J 5 bases; bases outside gene matches: 17. DNA of the CDR3: TGTGCCTGGACGACTTTTAGGACTAGCGGGAGAAACGGCCACAATGAGCAGTTCTTC. This translates into CAWTTFRTSGRNGHNEQFF.

The chain uses TRBV7-2 and TRBJ1-1, with D maybe TRBD1 (5 bases). Trimming removed 4 bases from V and 1 base from J, with 13 bases in between. CDR1 is SGHTA and CDR2 is FQGNSA in the germline V gene. The CDR3 spans 15 residues. The DNA for the CDR3 is TGTGCCAGCAGCTATACGGGGCTGGGGAACACTGAAGCTTTCTTT. This encodes CASSYTGLGNTEAFF.

This chain joins TRBV9 and TRBJ2-1, with TRBD2 matching 10 bases. The ends lost 4 bases at V and 4 bases at J; junction bases unmatched: 5. The germline CDR1 and CDR2 sequences are SGDLS and YYNGEE. The CDR3 contains 15 residues. The CDR3: CASSLTSGDYNEQFF. The DNA of the CDR3 is TGTGCCAGCAGCCTTACTAGCGGGGATTACAATGAGCAGTTCTTC.

Only a few counts were recorded for this clone. The sample holds other DNA sequences that translate to the same CDR3. This chain links TRBV7-6 with TRBJ1-6; no clear D. This CDR3 contains 13 residues. V lost 0 bases to trimming and J lost 9 bases, with 6 bases between them. CDR1 is SGHVS and CDR2 is FNYEAQ in the germline V gene. DNA of the CDR3: TGTGCCAGCAGCTTAGCGGGAGTTTCACCCCTCCACTTT. Protein product: CASSLAGVSPLHF.

The V gene is TRBV27, the J gene TRBJ2-1, with 7 bases matching TRBD2. V gave up 0 bases and J gave up 0 bases; unmatched junction bases: 5. CDR1 MNHEY and CDR2 SMNVEV come from the germline V gene (reference sequence). CDR3 length: 17 residues. The CDR3 bases are TGTGCCAGCAGTTTATCGCGAGGCGGGAGCTCCTACAATGAGCAGTTCTTC. Residues: CASSLSRGGSSYNEQFF.

This clone is a singleton in its sample. The rearrangement links TRBV28 to TRBJ1-2; D uncertain. Trimming took 6 bases from V and 8 from J, leaving 16 bases between them. Germline V lookup: CDR1 MDHEN, CDR2 SYDVKM. The CDR3 length is 13 residues. CDR3: CASSRRGARGYTF. CDR3 coding DNA: TGTGCCAGCAGCCGACGGGGAGCGCGGGGCTACACCTTC.

This chain uses TRBV11-2 with TRBJ1-4; D is ambiguous. Trimming stripped 1 base from V and 0 bases from J, with 9 bases between. Per germline, CDR1 SGHAT and CDR2 FQNNGV. The CDR3 has 16 residues. This CDR3 is CASSLVRQATNEKLFF. As DNA, the CDR3 is TGTGCCAGCAGCTTAGTTCGGCAGGCAACTAATGAAAAACTGTTTTTT. Filled out from reference TRBV11-2 and TRBJ1-4, the complete variable domain reads EAGVAQSPRYKIIEKRQSVAFWCNPISGHATLYWYQQILGQGPKLLIQFQNNGVVDDSQLPKDRFSAERLKGVDSTLKIQPAKLEDSAVYLCASSLVRQATNEKLFFGSGTQLSVL.

The rearrangement joins TRBV18 to TRBJ2-7; perhaps TRBD1 as D (5 bases). The CDR3 loop spans 15 amino acids. V was clipped by 6 bases and J by 3 bases, with 18 bases between them. Germline-derived CDR1 and CDR2 are KGHSH and LQKENI. The CDR3 is CASSSLQDSVYEQYF. DNA for the CDR3: TGTGCCAGCTCCTCATTACAGGATTCAGTCTACGAGCAGTACTTC.

In nucleotides, the CDR3 is TGTGCCAGCAGCCCAGGGGCAGGGCGATCTAAGAACACTGAAGCTTTCTTT. Its translation is CASSPGAGRSKNTEAFF. This chain links TRBV7-2 with TRBJ1-1; D may be TRBD1 (6 bases). CDR3 length: 17 amino acids. Looked up from germline, CDR1 is SGHTA and CDR2 is FQGNSA. The V end lost 5 bases, the J end lost 1 base, and 20 bases lay between the germline ends.

The chain joins TRBV5-1 to TRBJ2-2; the D gene is possibly TRBD1 (6 bases). The CDR3 covers 16 residues. The V gene's germline CDR1 is SGHRS and CDR2 YFSETQ. The germline V and J ends were trimmed by 2 bases and 6 bases, with 17 bases remaining between them. CDR3 bases: TGCGCCAGCAGCTTCACAGGGTCGAATTTATCCGGGGAGCTGTTTTTT. Residues: CASSFTGSNLSGELFF.

The chain couples TRBV6-5 to TRBJ2-3; TRBD2 matches at 8 bases. CDR1 and CDR2 (germline): MNHEY, SVGAGI. The junction had 7 bases not matched to a gene; V was cut back by 8 bases and J by 0 bases. There are 15 residues in the CDR3. For the CDR3, the DNA is TGTGCCAGCGGACGGGAGGGCACTAGCACAGATACGCAGTATTTT. It encodes CASGREGTSTDTQYF.

V is TRBV7-3 and J is TRBJ2-2; the match to TRBD1 covers 10 bases. Germline V lookup: CDR1 SGHTA, CDR2 FQGTGA. The CDR3 has 15 amino acids. With 5 bases clipped from V and 7 bases from J, the junction kept 7 bases outside the gene matches. The CDR3: CASSPRQGAGGELFF. The CDR3, as DNA: TGTGCCAGCAGCCCCAGACAGGGGGCGGGCGGGGAGCTGTTTTTT.